This T cell receptor (beta chain) was captured in a study of blood T cell repertoires in COVID-19. Study context: PBMCs, B-cell-depleted T cells, or T cells provided the cDNA or gDNA that made up the material.

Germline CDR1 is MDHEN and CDR2 is SYDVKM. Losses at the gene ends were 2 bases for V and 4 bases for J; bases not matched to a gene: 4. The CDR3 extends over 14 amino acids. Study processing details: By means of reference gene primer amplification, nucleated cell counts were estimated. Here immunoSEQ multiplex PCR was the method, and the copy in TCRdb shows in-frame clones only, minus some. The DNA was the basis for D and trimming; V, J and clone size are from that table. Of roughly 88,000 clones listed, 85% to 95% are singletons. The receptor was derived from a woman aged 50 to 60 in a cohort sampled during active COVID-19. Sequencing was done on a sample of peripheral blood. The chain couples TRBV28 to TRBJ1-2; 7 nucleotides line up with TRBD1. CDR3 sequence (DNA): TGTGCCAGCAGTTTAAAGGGGACAGTCTATGGCTACACCTTC. Translated, it gives CASSLKGTVYGYTF.